This T cell receptor beta chain was profiled in a study of T cells in Graves' hyperthyroidism and ophthalmopathy. Across the whole study: The initial diagnosis was the point when peripheral blood was collected, ahead of any treatment.

Diagnostic decisions used clinical symptoms, serum thyroxine and TRAb, thyroid ultrasound and orbital computed tomography. Trimming took 7 bases from V and 5 from J, leaving 17 bases between them. Germline loops: CDR1 MNHNS, CDR2 SASEGT. The CDR3 loop spans 14 amino acids. The source material, RNA transcripts, was used to amplify TCR beta CDR3 regions. A set of HTBI primers served as the primers for a first-round RT-PCR of the TCR CDR3. A single record per CDR3 protein comes from TCRdb applying MiXCR to the multiplex PCR reads. The data contain hundreds of thousands of distinct CDR3 sequences, 14% to 15% of them singletons. Regarding the study as a whole: Among thyroid clonotypes expanded above 0.001, most also appeared in blood.

This clonotype has ten or more counts. What it recognizes is unknown. The rearrangement uses TRBV6-1 and TRBJ1-1; D is possibly TRBD1 (6 bases). What was sequenced was blood. This clonotype was sampled from a man between 18 and 29 years old with Graves' ophthalmopathy. This CDR3 reads CASTGSGAGTEAFF. The CDR3 nucleotides are TGTGCCAGCACGGGTTCAGGGGCTGGGACTGAAGCTTTCTTT.